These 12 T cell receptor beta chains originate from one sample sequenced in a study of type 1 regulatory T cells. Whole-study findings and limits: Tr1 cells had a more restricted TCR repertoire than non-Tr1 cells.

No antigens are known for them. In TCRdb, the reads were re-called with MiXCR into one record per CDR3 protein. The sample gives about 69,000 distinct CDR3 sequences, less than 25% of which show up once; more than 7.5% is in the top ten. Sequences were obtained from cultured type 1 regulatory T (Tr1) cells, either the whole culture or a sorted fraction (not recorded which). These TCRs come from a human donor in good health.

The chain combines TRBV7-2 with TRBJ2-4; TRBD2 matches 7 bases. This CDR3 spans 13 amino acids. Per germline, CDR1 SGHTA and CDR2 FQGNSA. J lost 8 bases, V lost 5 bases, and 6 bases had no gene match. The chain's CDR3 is CASSPGRVDIQYF. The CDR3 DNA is TGTGCCAGCAGCCCTGGGAGGGTGGACATTCAGTACTTC.

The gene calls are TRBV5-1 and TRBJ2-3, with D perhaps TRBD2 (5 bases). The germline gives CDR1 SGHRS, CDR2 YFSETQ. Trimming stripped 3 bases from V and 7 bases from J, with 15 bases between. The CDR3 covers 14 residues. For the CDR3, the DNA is TGCGCCAGCAGCTCTAGCATAGAGGTCCATACGCAGTATTTT. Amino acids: CASSSSIEVHTQYF.

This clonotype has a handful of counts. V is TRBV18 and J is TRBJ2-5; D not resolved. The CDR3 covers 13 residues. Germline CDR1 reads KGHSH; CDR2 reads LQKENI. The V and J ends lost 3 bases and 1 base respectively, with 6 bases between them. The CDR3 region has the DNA TGTGCCAGCTCACCGACAACCCAAGAGACCCAGTACTTC. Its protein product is CASSPTTQETQYF.

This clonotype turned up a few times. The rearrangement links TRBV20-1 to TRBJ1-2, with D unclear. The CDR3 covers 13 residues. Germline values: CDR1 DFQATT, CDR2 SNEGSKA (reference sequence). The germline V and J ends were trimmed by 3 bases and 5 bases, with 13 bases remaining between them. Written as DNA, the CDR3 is TGCAGTGCTAGCGGCGGCCCCGTGTATGGCTACACCTTC. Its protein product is CSASGGPVYGYTF.

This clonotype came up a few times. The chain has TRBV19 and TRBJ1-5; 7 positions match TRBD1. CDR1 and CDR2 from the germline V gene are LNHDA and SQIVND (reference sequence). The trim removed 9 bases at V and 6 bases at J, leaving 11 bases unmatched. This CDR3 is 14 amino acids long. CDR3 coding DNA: TGTGCCAGAAATCCCGGGACAGCGGTTCAGCCCCAGCATTTT. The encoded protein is CARNPGTAVQPQHF.

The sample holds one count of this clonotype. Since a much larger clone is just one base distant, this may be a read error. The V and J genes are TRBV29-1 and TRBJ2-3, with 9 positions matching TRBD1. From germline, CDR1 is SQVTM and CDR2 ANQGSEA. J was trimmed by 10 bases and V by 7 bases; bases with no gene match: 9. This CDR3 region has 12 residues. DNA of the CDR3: TGCAGCGGCGGGACAGGGACCGATGCGCAGTATTTT. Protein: CSGGTGTDAQYF.

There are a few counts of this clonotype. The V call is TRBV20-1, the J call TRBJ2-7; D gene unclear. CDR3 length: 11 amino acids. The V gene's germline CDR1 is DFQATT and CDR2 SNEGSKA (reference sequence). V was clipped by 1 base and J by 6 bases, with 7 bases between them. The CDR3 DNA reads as TGCAGTGCTAGAGTAGTTCCCGAGCAGTACTTC. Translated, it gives CSARVVPEQYF.

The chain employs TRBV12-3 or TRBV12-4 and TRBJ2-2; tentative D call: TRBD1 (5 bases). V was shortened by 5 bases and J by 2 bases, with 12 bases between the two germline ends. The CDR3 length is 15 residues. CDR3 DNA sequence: TGTGCCAGCAGTCCCCCAGGGCTTAACACCGGGGAGCTGTTTTTT. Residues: CASSPPGLNTGELFF.

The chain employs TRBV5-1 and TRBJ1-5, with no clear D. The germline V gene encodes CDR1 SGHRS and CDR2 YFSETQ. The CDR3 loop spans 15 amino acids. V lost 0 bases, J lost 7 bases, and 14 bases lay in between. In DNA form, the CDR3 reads TGCGCCAGCAGCTTGGGGACGGTTTCAAACCAGCCCCAGCATTTT. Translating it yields CASSLGTVSNQPQHF.

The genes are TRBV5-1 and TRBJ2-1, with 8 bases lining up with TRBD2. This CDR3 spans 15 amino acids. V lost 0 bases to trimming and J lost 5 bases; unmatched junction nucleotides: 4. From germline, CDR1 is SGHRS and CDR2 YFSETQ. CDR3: CASSLATAGDNEQFF. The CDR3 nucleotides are TGCGCCAGCAGCTTGGCCACAGCGGGGGACAATGAGCAGTTCTTC.

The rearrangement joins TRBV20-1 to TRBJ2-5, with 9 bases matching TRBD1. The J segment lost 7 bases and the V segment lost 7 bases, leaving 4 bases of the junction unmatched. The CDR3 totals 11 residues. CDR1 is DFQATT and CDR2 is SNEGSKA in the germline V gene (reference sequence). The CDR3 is CSVTGGATQYF. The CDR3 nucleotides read TGCAGTGTAACAGGGGGCGCGACCCAGTACTTC.

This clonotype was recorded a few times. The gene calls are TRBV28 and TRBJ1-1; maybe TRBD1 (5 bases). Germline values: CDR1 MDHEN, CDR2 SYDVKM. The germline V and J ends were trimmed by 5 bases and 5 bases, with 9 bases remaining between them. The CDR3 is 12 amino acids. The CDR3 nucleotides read TGTGCCAGCAGTGCAGGGAGTACTGAAGCTTTCTTT. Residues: CASSAGSTEAFF.